This T cell receptor (beta chain) appears in the sequencing data of a study of human T cells and chemical hapten exposure (dated by TCRdb to the early 2020s). With respect to the entire study: For sensitization, 2% DPC in acetone was applied to a roughly 2 cm by roughly 2 cm area of upper inner arm skin. Throughout the study period of roughly 24 weeks, patients also received therapeutic DPC doses to the scalp every week. Patch testing was performed on the upper back with Finn chambers containing 0.01% DPC, and the patch tests were scored after 6 days according to International Contact Dermatitis Research Group standards. The patient cohort, mostly female, included alopecia areata with under or over 50% scalp involvement, alopecia totalis and alopecia universalis. Libraries were pooled for sequencing, and per-sample TCR yields varied mainly because of small differences in library volumes within the pool. The study tracked peripheral blood TCR repertoire changes in vivo during primary and secondary sensitization to the hapten diphenylcyclopropenone (DPC) in alopecia patients. Blood samples were taken from patients before sensitization (week 0) and then at 2, 6 and about 24 weeks after DPC sensitization. About 28 alopecia patients gave blood for TCR sequencing at one to four time points (pre-sensitization, 2, 6 and 24 weeks).

The library was prepared using RACE. The instrument given in TCRdb is NextSeq 500. Library preparation attached unique molecular identifiers to individual cDNA molecules for quantitative, reproducible TCR counting. Both TCR alpha and TCR beta chains were sequenced from each blood RNA sample. Per the source publication's procedure: Samples had a median of about 90,000 TCRs, with a range from about 20,000 to 690,600. The Decombinator software suite was used to annotate the V, J and CDR3 of the TCR reads. Every sample was subsampled to the same number of TCRs (28,000) for the PS versus PT1 abundance plots. TCRs were defined as expanded if absent before sensitization and observed at least eight times at the 2-week time point. The public sequencing data were trimmed at Q25 with fastp and processed into clonotypes with MiXCR by TCRdb, which kept only in-frame beta chains. Merged by CDR3 protein, the rows form single entries marked with the most common genes and DNA. The V and J calls here are based on TCRdb, not the publication. This sample has over 80,000 distinct CDR3 sequences in its table, and roughly a tenth of those were observed once. The ten most abundant clones make up about 0.95% of the sample.

The meaning of the sample's time point label: patch test 3, about 24 weeks after DPC sensitization. What the treatment or condition label conveys for this sample: therapeutic diphenylcyclopropenone sensitization with weekly scalp DPC. At every patch-test visit, the blood draw took place before the patch test was put on. Eligible patients were aged 18 to 70, diagnosed with alopecia, deemed suitable for DPC therapy, and excluded if pregnant. Total RNA was extracted from unfractionated whole blood collected in Tempus Blood RNA tubes. This clonotype was observed a few times. The specificity of this receptor is unknown. There are no base qualities to consult, and no much larger clone falls within one base. The paper as a whole reports these results and caveats: Compared with pre-sensitization or healthy control sets, expanded TCRs formed significantly more large CDR3 similarity clusters, which is consistent with antigen-driven responses. Patch test score was positively correlated with the number of PT1 expanded TCRs, with significance at thresholds 8, 16 and 32 but not at 4. No change with DPC sensitization was found in the number of TCRs above 1 in 1000 frequency, and no evidence of global repertoire structure alterations was found. Because every patient had alopecia, a presumed autoimmune disease, the patients' immune response might differ from that of healthy individuals. Repeated subsampling changed both the strength of the expansion versus patch-test correlation and the threshold at which the correlation became significant.

From a lookup of the germline V gene, CDR1 and CDR2 are KGHSH and LQKENI. Clipping removes 3 bases from V and 4 bases from J, with 3 as the unmatched junction base count. From its cysteine to its phenylalanine, the CDR3 spans 15 amino acids. The retained sequence is limited to the CDR3, 45 bases, with the frame set at the first base. The sequences come from whole blood, collected in connection with sensitization to the hapten diphenylcyclopropenone (DPC). The rearranged segments are TRBV18 and TRBJ2-2, with 9 bases in between that match TRBD2. This sequence was found in a woman in her twenties or thirties with alopecia areata. Some clones in this sample may be carry-over from other donors' samples. The CDR3 protein: CASSPGLAGTGELFF. The DNA sequence reads TGTGCCAGCTCACCGGGACTAGCAGGCACCGGGGAGCTGTTTTTT.